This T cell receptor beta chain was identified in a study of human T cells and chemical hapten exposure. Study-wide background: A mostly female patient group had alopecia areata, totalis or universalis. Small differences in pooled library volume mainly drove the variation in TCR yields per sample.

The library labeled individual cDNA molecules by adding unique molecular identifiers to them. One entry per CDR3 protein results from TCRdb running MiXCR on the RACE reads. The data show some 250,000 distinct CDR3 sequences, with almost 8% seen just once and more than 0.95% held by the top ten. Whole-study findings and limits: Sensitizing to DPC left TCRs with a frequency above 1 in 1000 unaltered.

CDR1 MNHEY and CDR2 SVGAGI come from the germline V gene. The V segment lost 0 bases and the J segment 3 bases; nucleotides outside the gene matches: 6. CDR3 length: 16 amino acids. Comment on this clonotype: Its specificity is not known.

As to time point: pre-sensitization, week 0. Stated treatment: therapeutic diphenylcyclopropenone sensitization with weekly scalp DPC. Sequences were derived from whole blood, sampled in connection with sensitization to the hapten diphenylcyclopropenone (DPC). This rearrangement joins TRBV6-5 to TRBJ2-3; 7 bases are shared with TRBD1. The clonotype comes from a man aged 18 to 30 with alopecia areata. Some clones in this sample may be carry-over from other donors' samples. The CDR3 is CASSYSGRGTTDTQYF. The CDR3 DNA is TGTGCCAGCAGTTACTCGGGCAGGGGGACGACAGATACGCAGTATTTT.